The rows below give T cell receptor beta chains drawn from one sample of a study of T-cell reconstitution after alpha-beta-depleted transplantation in children. TCRdb processed the PCR reads anew with MiXCR; each CDR3 protein has one entry. In the table there are fewer than 120,000 distinct CDR3 sequences, around a tenth of which are singletons. Sequencing used PBMCs from the stem cell graft donor, obtained from the stem cell graft. The receptor set was obtained from a human donor who donated a stem cell graft to a child with acute lymphoblastic leukemia. Both conserved end residues are part of each CDR3. Fields, in order: V gene, J gene, CDR3 protein.

V: TRBV25-1
J: TRBJ2-2
CDR3: CASSELGGELFF

V: TRBV27
J: TRBJ2-3
CDR3: CASSLTGNTQYF

V: TRBV12-3/TRBV12-4
J: TRBJ2-1
CDR3: CASSLTSGRRNEQFF

V: TRBV7-9
J: TRBJ2-1
CDR3: CASRSTGFEQFF

V: TRBV19
J: TRBJ1-1
CDR3: CASSSRRGTEAFF

V: TRBV19
J: TRBJ2-1
CDR3: CATLGGYLGDEQFF

V: TRBV15
J: TRBJ2-7
CDR3: CATSRGQGFYEQYF

V: TRBV7-2
J: TRBJ2-3
CDR3: CASRAGGTDTQYF

V: TRBV20-1
J: TRBJ2-1
CDR3: CSASGTGGYNEQFF

V: TRBV11-2
J: TRBJ1-2
CDR3: CASSVTGTGGINTYGYTF

V: TRBV6-1
J: TRBJ2-2
CDR3: CASTKGLSNTGELFF

V: TRBV7-6
J: TRBJ1-1
CDR3: CASSSEWRGGTEAFF

V: TRBV20-1
J: TRBJ2-3
CDR3: CSASGQTVYAF

V: TRBV4-3
J: TRBJ2-3
CDR3: CASSQYGTEGMDTQYF

V: TRBV5-1
J: TRBJ2-3
CDR3: CASSRTSGGAADTQYF

V: TRBV20-1
J: TRBJ2-5
CDR3: CSANRGNQETQYF

V: TRBV12-3/TRBV12-4
J: TRBJ1-2
CDR3: CASSFGGTNYGYTF

V: TRBV13
J: TRBJ1-2
CDR3: CASSPRQYPGYTF

V: TRBV28
J: TRBJ2-5
CDR3: CASSSAGTGGETQYF

V: TRBV6-5
J: TRBJ2-5
CDR3: CASSPENKRPQYF

V: TRBV29-1
J: TRBJ1-1
CDR3: CSVGGTQNTEAFF

V: TRBV12-3/TRBV12-4
J: TRBJ1-5
CDR3: CASSLGQGHSNQPQHF

V: TRBV5-1
J: TRBJ2-2
CDR3: CASSLVQGNTGELFF

V: TRBV4-2
J: TRBJ2-1
CDR3: CASSQEIQGNNEQFF

V: TRBV20-1
J: TRBJ2-3
CDR3: CSARGTSGKRADSSTDTQYF

V: TRBV19
J: TRBJ1-5
CDR3: CASRDQRAVGNQPQHF

V: TRBV11-2
J: TRBJ1-2
CDR3: CASKGQVLRANYGYTF

V: TRBV12-5
J: TRBJ2-1
CDR3: CASGPSGGMDEQFF

V: TRBV5-1
J: TRBJ2-3
CDR3: CASSSGETVWDTQYF

V: TRBV12-3/TRBV12-4
J: TRBJ2-1
CDR3: CASSLYRVGQFF

V: TRBV6-6
J: TRBJ1-6
CDR3: CASSPDRHLSLHF

V: TRBV29-1
J: TRBJ2-2
CDR3: CSALAGVQTGELFF

V: TRBV5-6
J: TRBJ1-5
CDR3: CASSQRGIRYQPQHF

V: TRBV27
J: TRBJ2-2
CDR3: CASSLLGQENTGELFF

V: TRBV5-1
J: TRBJ2-3
CDR3: CASSLAGGYTDTQYF

V: TRBV10-3
J: TRBJ2-3
CDR3: CAIRKLAGEVTDTQYF

V: TRBV9
J: TRBJ1-1
CDR3: CASSVGSGFKTEAFF

V: TRBV7-2
J: TRBJ1-3
CDR3: CASSLETTGAGNTIYF

V: TRBV5-6
J: TRBJ1-2
CDR3: CASRLGGGYGYTF

V: TRBV14
J: TRBJ2-1
CDR3: CASSQEDEASYNEQFF

V: TRBV6-2/TRBV6-3
J: TRBJ2-7
CDR3: CASRQNLYEQYF

V: TRBV27
J: TRBJ1-6
CDR3: CASSIQTGGEKNSPLHF

V: TRBV5-6
J: TRBJ1-6
CDR3: CASSSGMGMGGQSNSPLHF

V: TRBV12-3/TRBV12-4
J: TRBJ2-3
CDR3: CASSLSGEADTQYF

V: TRBV24-1
J: TRBJ2-3
CDR3: CATAAASGGITDTQYF

V: TRBV29-1
J: TRBJ2-2
CDR3: CSVEVGAGIGTGELFF

V: TRBV4-3
J: TRBJ2-1
CDR3: CASSQGSGALYNEQFF

V: TRBV10-3
J: TRBJ1-5
CDR3: CAIGGGVNSNQPQHF

V: TRBV29-1
J: TRBJ1-1
CDR3: CSVLDLNTEAFF

V: TRBV12-3/TRBV12-4
J: TRBJ1-1
CDR3: CASSQTRRTEAFF

V: TRBV7-9
J: TRBJ1-2
CDR3: CASSPMTGPDRYTF

V: TRBV6-5
J: TRBJ2-7
CDR3: CASRQGNEQYF

V: TRBV6-5
J: TRBJ1-1
CDR3: CASSYRRTGDRAPEAFF

V: TRBV5-1
J: TRBJ2-3
CDR3: CASTDRGRTDTQYF